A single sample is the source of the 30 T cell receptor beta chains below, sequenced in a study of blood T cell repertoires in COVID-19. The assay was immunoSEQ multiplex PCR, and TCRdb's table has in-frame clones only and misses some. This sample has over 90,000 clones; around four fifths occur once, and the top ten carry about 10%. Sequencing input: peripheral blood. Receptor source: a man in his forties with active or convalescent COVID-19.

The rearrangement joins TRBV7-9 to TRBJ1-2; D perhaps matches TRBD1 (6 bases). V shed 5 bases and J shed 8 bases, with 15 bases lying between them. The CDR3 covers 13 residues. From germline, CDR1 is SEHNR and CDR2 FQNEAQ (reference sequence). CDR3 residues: CASSDVDRQGYTF. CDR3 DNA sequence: TGTGCCAGCAGCGATGTTGACAGGCAAGGCTACACCTTC.

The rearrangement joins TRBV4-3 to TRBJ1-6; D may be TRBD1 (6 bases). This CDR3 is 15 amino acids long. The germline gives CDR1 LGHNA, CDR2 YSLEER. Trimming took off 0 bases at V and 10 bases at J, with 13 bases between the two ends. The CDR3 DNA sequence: TGCGCCAGCAGCCAAGAGAGGGGGTTTTCGTCACCCCTCCACTTT. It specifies CASSQERGFSSPLHF.

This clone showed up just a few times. The CDR3 DNA is TGTGCCAGCAGCGACCCTACAGGGGGCGTGAGTGAAAAACTGTTTTTT. Residues: CASSDPTGGVSEKLFF. The chain couples TRBV9 to TRBJ1-4; 9 bases line up with TRBD1. The junction had 10 bases not matched to a gene; V was cut back by 3 bases and J by 7 bases. Germline lookup yields CDR1 SGDLS and CDR2 YYNGEE. The CDR3 loop spans 16 amino acids.

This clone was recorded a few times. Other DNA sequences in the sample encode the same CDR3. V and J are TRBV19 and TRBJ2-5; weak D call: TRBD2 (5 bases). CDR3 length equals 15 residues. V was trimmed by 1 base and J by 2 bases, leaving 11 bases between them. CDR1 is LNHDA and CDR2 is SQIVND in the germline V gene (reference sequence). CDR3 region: CASSIGADYQETQYF. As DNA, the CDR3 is TGTGCCAGTAGTATAGGGGCAGACTATCAAGAGACCCAGTACTTC.

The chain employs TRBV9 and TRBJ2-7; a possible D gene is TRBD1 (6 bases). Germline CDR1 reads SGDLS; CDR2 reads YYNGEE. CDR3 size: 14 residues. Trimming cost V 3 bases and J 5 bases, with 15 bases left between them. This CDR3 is CASSGPGVGNEQYF. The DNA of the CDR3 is TGTGCCAGCAGCGGCCCAGGGGTAGGAAACGAGCAGTACTTC. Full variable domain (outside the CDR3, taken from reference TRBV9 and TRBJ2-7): DSGVTQTPKHLITATGQRVTLRCSPRSGDLSVYWYQQSLDQGLQFLIQYYNGEERAKGNILERFSAQQFPDLHSELNLSSLELGDSALYFCASSGPGVGNEQYFGPGTRLTVT.

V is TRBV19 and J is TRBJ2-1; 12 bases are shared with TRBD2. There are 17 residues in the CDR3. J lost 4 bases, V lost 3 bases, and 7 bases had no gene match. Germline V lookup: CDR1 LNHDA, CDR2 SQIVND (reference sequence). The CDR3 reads CASSIGLAGNLYNEQFF. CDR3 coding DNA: TGTGCCAGTAGTATCGGACTAGCGGGGAACCTATACAATGAGCAGTTCTTC.

Here the CDR3 reads CASSLPGQGQGEQYF. In nucleotides, the CDR3 is TGCGCCAGCAGCTTGCCGGGACAGGGCCAAGGGGAGCAGTACTTC. The V gene is TRBV5-1, the J gene TRBJ2-7; 9 nucleotides agree with TRBD1. The CDR3 consists of 15 residues. After removal of 1 base from V and 7 bases from J, the junction contained 9 bases not matched to a gene. Looked up from germline, CDR1 is SGHRS and CDR2 is YFSETQ. The variable domain in full, with the rest retrieved from reference TRBV5-1 and TRBJ2-7, is KAGVTQTPRYLIKTRGQQVTLSCSPISGHRSVSWYQQTPGQGLQFLFEYFSETQRNKGNFPGRFSGRQFSNSRSEMNVSTLELGDSALYLCASSLPGQGQGEQYFGPGTRLTVT.

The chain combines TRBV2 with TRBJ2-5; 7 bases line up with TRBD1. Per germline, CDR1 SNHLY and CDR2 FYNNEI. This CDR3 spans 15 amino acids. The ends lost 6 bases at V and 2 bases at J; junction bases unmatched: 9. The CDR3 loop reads CASRPTGSPQETQYF. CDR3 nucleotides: TGTGCCAGCAGGCCGACAGGGAGCCCTCAAGAGACCCAGTACTTC. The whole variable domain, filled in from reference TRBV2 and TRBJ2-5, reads EPEVTQTPSHQVTQMGQEVILRCVPISNHLYFYWYRQILGQKVEFLVSFYNNEISEKSEIFDDQFSVERPDGSNFTLKIRSTKLEDSAMYFCASRPTGSPQETQYFGPGTRLLVL.

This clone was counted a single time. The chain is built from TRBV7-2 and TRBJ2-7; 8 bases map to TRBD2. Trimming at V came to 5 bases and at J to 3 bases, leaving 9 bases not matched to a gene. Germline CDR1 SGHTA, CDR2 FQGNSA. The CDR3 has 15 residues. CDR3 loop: CASSLRTSQVYEQYF. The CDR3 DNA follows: TGTGCCAGCAGCCTACGGACTAGCCAGGTCTACGAGCAGTACTTC.

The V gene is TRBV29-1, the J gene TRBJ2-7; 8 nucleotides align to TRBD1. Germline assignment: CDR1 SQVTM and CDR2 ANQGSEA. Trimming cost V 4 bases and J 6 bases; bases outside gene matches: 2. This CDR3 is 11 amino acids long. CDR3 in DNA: TGCAGCGTTGTGACAGGGGCCGAGCAGTACTTC. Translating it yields CSVVTGAEQYF.

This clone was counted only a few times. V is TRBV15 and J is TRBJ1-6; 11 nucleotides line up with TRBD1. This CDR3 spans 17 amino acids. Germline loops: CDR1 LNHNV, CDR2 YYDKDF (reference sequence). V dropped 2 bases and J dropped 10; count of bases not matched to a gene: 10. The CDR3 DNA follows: TGTGCCACCAGCAGAACCCGGGGGACAGGGGGTGAGTCACCCCTCCACTTT. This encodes CATSRTRGTGGESPLHF. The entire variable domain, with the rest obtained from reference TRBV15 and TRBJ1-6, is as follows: DAMVIQNPRYQVTQFGKPVTLSCSQTLNHNVMYWYQQKSSQAPKLLFHYYDKDFNNEADTPDNFQSRRPNTSFCFLDIRSPGLGDTAMYLCATSRTRGTGGESPLHFGNGTRLTVT.

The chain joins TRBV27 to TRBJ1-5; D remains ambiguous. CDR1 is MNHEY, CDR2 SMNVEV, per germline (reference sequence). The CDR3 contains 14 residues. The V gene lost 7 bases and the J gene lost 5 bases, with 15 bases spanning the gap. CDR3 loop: CASTLGPGYQPQHF. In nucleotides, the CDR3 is TGTGCCAGCACGTTAGGCCCGGGGTATCAGCCCCAGCATTTT.

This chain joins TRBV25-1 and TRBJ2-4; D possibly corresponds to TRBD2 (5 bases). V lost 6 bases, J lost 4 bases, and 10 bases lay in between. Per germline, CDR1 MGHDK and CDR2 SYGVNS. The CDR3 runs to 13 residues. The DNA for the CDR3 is TGTGCCAGCAGCTTCGGACTGAAAAACATTCAGTACTTC. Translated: CASSFGLKNIQYF.

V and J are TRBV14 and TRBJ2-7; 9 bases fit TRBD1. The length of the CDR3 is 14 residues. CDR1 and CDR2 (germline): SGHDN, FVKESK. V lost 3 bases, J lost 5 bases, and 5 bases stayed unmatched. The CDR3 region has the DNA TGTGCCAGCAGCCAGTCCGGGACAGGGAACGAGCAGTACTTC. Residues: CASSQSGTGNEQYF.

The DNA of the CDR3 is TGTGCCAGCAGCCCACCCGGGAACCAAGAGACCCAGTACTTC. It codes for CASSPPGNQETQYF. This chain connects TRBV5-6 to TRBJ2-5, with a tentative D call TRBD2 (5 bases). The CDR3 covers 14 residues. Germline-derived CDR1 and CDR2 are SGHDT and YYEEEE. The germline V and J ends were trimmed by 4 bases and 0 bases, with 10 bases remaining between them.

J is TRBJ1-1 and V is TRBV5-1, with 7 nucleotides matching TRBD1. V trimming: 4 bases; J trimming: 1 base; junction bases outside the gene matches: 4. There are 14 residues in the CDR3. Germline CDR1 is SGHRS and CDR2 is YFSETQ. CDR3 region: CASSVQGGNTEAFF. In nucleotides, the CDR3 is TGCGCCAGCAGCGTTCAGGGGGGGAACACTGAAGCTTTCTTT.

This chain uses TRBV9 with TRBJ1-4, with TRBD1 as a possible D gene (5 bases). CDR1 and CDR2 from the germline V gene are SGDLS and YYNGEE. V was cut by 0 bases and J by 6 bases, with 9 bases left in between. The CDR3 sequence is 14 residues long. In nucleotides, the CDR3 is TGTGCCAGCAGCGTAGGTCAAGGGGATGAAAAACTGTTTTTT. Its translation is CASSVGQGDEKLFF.

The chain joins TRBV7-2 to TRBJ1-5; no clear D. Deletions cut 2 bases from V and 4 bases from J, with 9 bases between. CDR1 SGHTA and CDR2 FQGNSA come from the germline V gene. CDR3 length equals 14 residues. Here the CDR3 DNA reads TGTGCCAGCAGCTTACAAGGAGCAAATCAGCCCCAGCATTTT. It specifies CASSLQGANQPQHF.

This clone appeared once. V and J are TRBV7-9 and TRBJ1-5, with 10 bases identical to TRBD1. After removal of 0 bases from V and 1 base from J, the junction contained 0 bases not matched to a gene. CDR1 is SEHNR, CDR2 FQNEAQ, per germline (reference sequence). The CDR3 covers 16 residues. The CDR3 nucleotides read TGTGCCAGCAGCTTAGCGGGACAGGGGAGCAATCAGCCCCAGCATTTT. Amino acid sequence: CASSLAGQGSNQPQHF.

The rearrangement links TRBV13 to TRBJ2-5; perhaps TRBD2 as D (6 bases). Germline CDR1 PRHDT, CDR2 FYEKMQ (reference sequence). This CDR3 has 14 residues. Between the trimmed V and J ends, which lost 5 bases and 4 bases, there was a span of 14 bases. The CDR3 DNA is TGTGCCAGCAGCCGCCGGGACTCAAGAGAGACCCAGTACTTC. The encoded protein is CASSRRDSRETQYF.

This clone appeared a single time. The CDR3 DNA sequence: TGTGCCTGGGCCGGACAGGGTAACACTGAAGCTTTCTTT. Translating it yields CAWAGQGNTEAFF. The chain recombines TRBV30 with TRBJ1-1; TRBD1 matches at 8 bases. V was clipped by 5 bases and J by 2 bases; unmatched bases: 4. Looked up from germline, CDR1 is GTSNPN and CDR2 is SVGIG (reference sequence). The length of the CDR3 is 13 residues.

CDR3 sequence reads: CAYRRGGPNNEQFF. The CDR3 DNA follows: TGTGCCTATCGGCGGGGGGGACCGAACAATGAGCAGTTCTTC. The V call is TRBV2, the J call TRBJ2-1; TRBD2 aligns across 9 bases. The germline gives CDR1 SNHLY, CDR2 FYNNEI. This CDR3 contains 14 residues. V lost 11 bases, J lost 5 bases, and 10 bases stayed unmatched. The full variable domain, in which reference TRBV2 and TRBJ2-1 provide the parts outside the CDR3, is EPEVTQTPSHQVTQMGQEVILRCVPISNHLYFYWYRQILGQKVEFLVSFYNNEISEKSEIFDDQFSVERPDGSNFTLKIRSTKLEDSAMYFCAYRRGGPNNEQFFGPGTRLTVL.

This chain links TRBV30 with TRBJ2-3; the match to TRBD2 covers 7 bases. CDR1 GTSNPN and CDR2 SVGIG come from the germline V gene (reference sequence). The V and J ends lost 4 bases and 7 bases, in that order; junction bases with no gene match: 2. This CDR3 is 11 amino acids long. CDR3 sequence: CAWKGGNTQYF. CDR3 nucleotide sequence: TGTGCCTGGAAGGGAGGGAATACGCAGTATTTT.

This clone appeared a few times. CDR3 coding DNA: TGCGCCAGCAGATTGAACAGGGAGGGCACCGGGGAGCTGTTTTTT. This gives the protein CASRLNREGTGELFF. This rearrangement joins TRBV5-1 to TRBJ2-2, with D perhaps matching TRBD2 (7 bases). The CDR3 covers 15 residues. Between the trimmed V and J ends, which lost 5 bases and 4 bases, there was a span of 15 bases. CDR1 is SGHRS, CDR2 YFSETQ, per germline.

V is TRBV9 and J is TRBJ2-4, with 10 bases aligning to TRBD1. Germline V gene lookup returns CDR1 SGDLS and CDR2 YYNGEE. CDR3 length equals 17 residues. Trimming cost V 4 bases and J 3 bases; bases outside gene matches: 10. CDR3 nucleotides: TGTGCCAGCAGCCCGGGACAGGGGACGGGGGTCAAAAACATTCAGTACTTC. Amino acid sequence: CASSPGQGTGVKNIQYF. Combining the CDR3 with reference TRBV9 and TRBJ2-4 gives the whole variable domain DSGVTQTPKHLITATGQRVTLRCSPRSGDLSVYWYQQSLDQGLQFLIQYYNGEERAKGNILERFSAQQFPDLHSELNLSSLELGDSALYFCASSPGQGTGVKNIQYFGAGTRLSVL.

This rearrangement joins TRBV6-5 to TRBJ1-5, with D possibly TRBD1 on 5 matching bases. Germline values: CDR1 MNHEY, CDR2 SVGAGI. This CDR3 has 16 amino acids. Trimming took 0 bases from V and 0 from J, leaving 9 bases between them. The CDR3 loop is CASSYSWGGSNQPQHF. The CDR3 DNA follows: TGTGCCAGCAGTTACTCCTGGGGGGGTAGCAATCAGCCCCAGCATTTT.

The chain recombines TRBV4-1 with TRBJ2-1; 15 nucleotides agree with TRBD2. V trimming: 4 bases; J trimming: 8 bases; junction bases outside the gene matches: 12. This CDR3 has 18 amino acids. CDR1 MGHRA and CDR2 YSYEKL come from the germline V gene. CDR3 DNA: TGCGCCAGCAGCCTCGCGGGACTAGCGGGGGGCCGGGGCGATGAGCAGTTCTTC. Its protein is CASSLAGLAGGRGDEQFF.

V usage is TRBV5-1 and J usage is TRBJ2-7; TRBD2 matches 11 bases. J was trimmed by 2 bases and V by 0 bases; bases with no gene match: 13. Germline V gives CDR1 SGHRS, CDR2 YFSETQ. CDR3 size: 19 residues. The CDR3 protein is CASSLVGGVLAGATYEQYF. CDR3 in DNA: TGCGCCAGCAGCTTGGTGGGCGGGGTACTAGCGGGGGCCACCTACGAGCAGTACTTC.

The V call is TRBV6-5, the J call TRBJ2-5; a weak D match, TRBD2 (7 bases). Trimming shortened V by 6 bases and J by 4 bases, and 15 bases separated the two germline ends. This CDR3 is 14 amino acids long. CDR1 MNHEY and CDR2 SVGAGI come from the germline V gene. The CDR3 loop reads CASREGGRGETQYF. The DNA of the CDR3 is TGTGCCAGCAGGGAGGGGGGGAGAGGAGAGACCCAGTACTTC.

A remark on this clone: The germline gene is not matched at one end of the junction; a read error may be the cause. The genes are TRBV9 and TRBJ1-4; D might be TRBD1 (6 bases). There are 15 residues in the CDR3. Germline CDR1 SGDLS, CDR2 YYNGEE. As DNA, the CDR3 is TGTGCCAGCAGCGCAACCGGGACAACAAATGAAAAACTGTTTTTT. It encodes CASSATGTTNEKLFF.